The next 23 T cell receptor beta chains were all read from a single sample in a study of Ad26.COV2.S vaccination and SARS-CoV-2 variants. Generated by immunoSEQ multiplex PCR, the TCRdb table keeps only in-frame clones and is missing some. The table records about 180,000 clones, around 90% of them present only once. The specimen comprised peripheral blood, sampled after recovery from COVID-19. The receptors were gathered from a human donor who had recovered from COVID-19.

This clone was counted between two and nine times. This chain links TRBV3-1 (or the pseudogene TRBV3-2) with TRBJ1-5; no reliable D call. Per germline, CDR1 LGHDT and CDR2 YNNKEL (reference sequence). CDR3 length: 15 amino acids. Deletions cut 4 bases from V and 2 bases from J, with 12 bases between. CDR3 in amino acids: CASSLGVTGNQPQHF. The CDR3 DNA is TGTGCCAGCAGCCTCGGGGTTACGGGCAATCAGCCCCAGCATTTT.

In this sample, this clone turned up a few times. The CDR3 region is CASSQASGELFF. In nucleotides, the CDR3 is TGTGCCAGCAGCCAAGCTTCCGGGGAGCTGTTTTTT. The chain joins TRBV3-1 (or the pseudogene TRBV3-2) to TRBJ2-2; no clear D gene. This CDR3 has 12 residues. In germline, CDR1 is LGHDT, CDR2 YNNKEL (reference sequence). Trimming shortened V by 1 base and J by 6 bases, and 3 bases separated the two germline ends.

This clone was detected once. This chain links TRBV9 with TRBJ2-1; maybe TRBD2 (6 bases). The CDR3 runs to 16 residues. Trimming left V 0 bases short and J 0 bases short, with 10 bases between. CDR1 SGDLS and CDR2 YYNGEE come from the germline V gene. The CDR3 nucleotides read TGTGCCAGCAGCGTAGGCGGGGCTAGCTCCTACAATGAGCAGTTCTTC. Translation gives CASSVGGASSYNEQFF.

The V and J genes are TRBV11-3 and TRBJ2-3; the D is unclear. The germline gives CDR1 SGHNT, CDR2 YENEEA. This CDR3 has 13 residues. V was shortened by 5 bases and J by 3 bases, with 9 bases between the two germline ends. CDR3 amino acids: CASSPRETDTQYF. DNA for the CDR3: TGTGCCAGCAGCCCCCGCGAAACAGATACGCAGTATTTT.

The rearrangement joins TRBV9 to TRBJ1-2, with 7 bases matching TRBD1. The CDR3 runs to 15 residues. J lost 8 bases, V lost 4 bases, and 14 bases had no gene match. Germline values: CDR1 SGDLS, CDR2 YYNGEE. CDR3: CASSTQRQGGYGYTF. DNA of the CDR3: TGTGCCAGCAGCACTCAGCGACAGGGAGGGTACGGCTACACCTTC.

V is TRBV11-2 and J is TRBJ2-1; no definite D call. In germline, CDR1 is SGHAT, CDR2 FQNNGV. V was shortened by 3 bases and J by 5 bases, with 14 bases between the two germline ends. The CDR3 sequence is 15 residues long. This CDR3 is CASSFRASSNNEQFF. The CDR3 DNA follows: TGTGCCAGCAGCTTTAGGGCTAGTTCCAACAATGAGCAGTTCTTC. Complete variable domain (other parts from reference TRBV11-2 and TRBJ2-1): EAGVAQSPRYKIIEKRQSVAFWCNPISGHATLYWYQQILGQGPKLLIQFQNNGVVDDSQLPKDRFSAERLKGVDSTLKIQPAKLEDSAVYLCASSFRASSNNEQFFGPGTRLTVL.

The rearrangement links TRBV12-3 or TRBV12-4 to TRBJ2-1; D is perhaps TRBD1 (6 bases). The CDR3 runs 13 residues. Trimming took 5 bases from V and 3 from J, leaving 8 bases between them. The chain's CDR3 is CASSPGHYNEQFF. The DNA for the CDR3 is TGTGCCAGCAGTCCGGGACACTACAATGAGCAGTTCTTC.

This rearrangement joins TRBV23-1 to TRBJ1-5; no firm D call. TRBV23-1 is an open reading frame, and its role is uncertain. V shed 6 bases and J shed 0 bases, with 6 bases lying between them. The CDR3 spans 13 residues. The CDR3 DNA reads TGCGCCAGCAGAGGCAATAGCAATCAGCCCCAGCATTTT. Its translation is CASRGNSNQPQHF.

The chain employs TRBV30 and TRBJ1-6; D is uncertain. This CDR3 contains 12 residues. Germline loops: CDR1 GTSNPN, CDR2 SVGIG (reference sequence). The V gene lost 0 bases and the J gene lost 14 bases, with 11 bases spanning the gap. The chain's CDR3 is CAWSVGRYTLHF. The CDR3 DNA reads TGTGCCTGGAGTGTGGGTCGATACACCCTCCACTTT. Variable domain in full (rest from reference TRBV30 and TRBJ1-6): SQTIHQWPATLVQPVGSPLSLECTVEGTSNPNLYWYRQAAGRGLQLLFYSVGIGQISSEVPQNLSASRPQDRQFILSSKKLLLSDSGFYLCAWSVGRYTLHFGNGTRLTVT.

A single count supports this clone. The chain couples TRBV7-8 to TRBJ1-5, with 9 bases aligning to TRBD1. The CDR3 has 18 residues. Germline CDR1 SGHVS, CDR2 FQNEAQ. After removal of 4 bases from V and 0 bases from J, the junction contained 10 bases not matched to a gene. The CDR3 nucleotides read TGTGCCAGCAGCTCAACCGGACAGGGGTTGAATAGCAATCAGCCCCAGCATTTT. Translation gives CASSSTGQGLNSNQPQHF.

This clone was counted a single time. CDR3 protein: CASRGEGEKLFF. In nucleotides, the CDR3 is TGTGCCAGCAGAGGGGAAGGAGAAAAACTGTTTTTT. The V and J genes are TRBV9 and TRBJ1-4; a weak D match, TRBD1 (5 bases). V was clipped by 5 bases and J by 8 bases, with 10 bases between them. There are 12 residues in the CDR3. In germline, CDR1 is SGDLS, CDR2 YYNGEE.

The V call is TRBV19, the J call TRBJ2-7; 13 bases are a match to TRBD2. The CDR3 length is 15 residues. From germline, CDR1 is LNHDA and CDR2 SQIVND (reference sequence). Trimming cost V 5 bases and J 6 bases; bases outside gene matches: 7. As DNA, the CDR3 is TGTGCCAGTAGTTCAAGGACTAGCGGGAGCGCCGAGCAGTACTTC. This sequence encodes CASSSRTSGSAEQYF.

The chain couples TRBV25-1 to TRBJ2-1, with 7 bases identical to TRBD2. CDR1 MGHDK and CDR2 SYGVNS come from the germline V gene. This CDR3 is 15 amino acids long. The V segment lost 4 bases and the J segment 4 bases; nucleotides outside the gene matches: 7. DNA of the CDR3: TGTGCCAGCAGTGCCACTAGCGCCAATTACAATGAGCAGTTCTTC. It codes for CASSATSANYNEQFF. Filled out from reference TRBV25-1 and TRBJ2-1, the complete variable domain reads EADIYQTPRYLVIGTGKKITLECSQTMGHDKMYWYQQDPGMELHLIHYSYGVNSTEKGDLSSESTVSRIRTEHFPLTLESARPSHTSQYLCASSATSANYNEQFFGPGTRLTVL.

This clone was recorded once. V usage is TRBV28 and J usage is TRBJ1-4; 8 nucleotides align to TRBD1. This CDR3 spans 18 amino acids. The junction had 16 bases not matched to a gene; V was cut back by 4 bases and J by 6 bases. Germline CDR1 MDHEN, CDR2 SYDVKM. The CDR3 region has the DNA TGTGCCAGCAGTTCCCCTTTCATCGGACAGGGAGGGGATGAAAAACTGTTTTTT. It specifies CASSSPFIGQGGDEKLFF.

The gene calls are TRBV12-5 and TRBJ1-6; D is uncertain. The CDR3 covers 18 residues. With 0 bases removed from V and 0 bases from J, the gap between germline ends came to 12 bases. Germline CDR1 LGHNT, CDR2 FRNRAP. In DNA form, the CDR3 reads TGTGCTAGTGGTTTGGTAGGCGGCAGAAGCTCCTATAATTCACCCCTCCACTTT. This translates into CASGLVGGRSSYNSPLHF.

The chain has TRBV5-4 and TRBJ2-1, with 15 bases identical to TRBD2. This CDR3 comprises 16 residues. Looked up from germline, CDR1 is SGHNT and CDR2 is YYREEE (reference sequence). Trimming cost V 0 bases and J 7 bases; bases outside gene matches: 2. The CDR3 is CASSLGTSGGGNEQFF. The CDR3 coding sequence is TGTGCCAGCAGCTTGGGGACTAGCGGGGGGGGTAATGAGCAGTTCTTC. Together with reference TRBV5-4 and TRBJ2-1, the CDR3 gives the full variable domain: ETGVTQSPTHLIKTRGQQVTLRCSSQSGHNTVSWYQQALGQGPQFIFQYYREEENGRGNFPPRFSGLQFPNYSSELNVNALELDDSALYLCASSLGTSGGGNEQFFGPGTRLTVL.

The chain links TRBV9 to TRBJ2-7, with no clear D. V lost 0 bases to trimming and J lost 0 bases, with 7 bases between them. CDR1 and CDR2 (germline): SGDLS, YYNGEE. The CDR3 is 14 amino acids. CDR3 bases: TGTGCCAGCAGCGTAGTTCAGGACTCCTACGAGCAGTACTTC. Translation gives CASSVVQDSYEQYF.

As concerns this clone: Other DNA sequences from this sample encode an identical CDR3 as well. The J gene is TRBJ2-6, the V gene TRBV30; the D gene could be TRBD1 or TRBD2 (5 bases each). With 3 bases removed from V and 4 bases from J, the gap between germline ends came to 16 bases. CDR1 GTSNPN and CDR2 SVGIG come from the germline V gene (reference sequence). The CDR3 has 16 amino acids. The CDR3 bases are TGTGCCTGGAGAAGGGGCCGAACGGGGGGGGCCAACGTCCTGACTTTC. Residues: CAWRRGRTGGANVLTF.

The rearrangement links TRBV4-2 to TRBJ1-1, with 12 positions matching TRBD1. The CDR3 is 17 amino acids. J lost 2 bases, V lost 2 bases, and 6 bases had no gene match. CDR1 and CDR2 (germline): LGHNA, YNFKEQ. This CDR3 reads CASSQRDRGHKNTEAFF. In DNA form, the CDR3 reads TGTGCCAGCAGCCAACGGGACAGGGGGCACAAAAACACTGAAGCTTTCTTT.

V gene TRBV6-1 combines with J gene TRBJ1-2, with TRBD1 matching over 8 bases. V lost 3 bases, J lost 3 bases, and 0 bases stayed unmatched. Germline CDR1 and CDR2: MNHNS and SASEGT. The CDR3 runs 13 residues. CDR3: CASSEGQDYGYTF. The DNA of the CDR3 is TGTGCCAGCAGTGAGGGACAGGACTATGGCTACACCTTC.

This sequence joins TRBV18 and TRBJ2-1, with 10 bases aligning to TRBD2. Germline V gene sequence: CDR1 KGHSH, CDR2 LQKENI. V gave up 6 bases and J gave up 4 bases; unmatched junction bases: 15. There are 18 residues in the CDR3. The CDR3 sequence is CASSQGQRLAGAYNEQFF. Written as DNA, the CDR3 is TGTGCCAGCTCCCAGGGACAGCGCCTAGCGGGGGCATACAATGAGCAGTTCTTC.

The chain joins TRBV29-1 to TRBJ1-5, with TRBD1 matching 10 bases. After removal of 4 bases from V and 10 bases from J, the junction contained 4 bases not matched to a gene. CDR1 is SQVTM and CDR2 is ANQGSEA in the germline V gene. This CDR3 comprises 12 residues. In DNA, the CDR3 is TGCAGCGTTGGACAGGGGGCTGACCCCCAGCATTTT. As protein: CSVGQGADPQHF. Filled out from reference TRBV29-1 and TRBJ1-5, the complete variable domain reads SAVISQKPSRDICQRGTSLTIQCQVDSQVTMMFWYRQQPGQSLTLIATANQGSEATYESGFVIDKFPISRPNLTFSTLTVSNMSPEDSSIYLCSVGQGADPQHFGDGTRLSIL.

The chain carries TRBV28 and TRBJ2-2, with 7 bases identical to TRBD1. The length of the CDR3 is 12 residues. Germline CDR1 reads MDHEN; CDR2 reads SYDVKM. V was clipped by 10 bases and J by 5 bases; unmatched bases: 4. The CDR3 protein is CATDRETGELFF. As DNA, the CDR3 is TGTGCCACCGACAGGGAAACCGGGGAGCTGTTTTTT.